A selection of T cell receptor beta chains follows, all from one sample in a study of cytomegalovirus exposure and HLA in healthy donors. Method: immunoSEQ multiplex PCR; TCRdb's copy keeps in-frame clones and lacks some. The data contain hundreds of thousands of clones, just under 90% of them singletons. The specimen was PBMCs. Source of these receptors: a man younger than 35 in good health and CMV-seronegative. Both conserved end residues are part of each CDR3. Each record gives: V gene, J gene, clone size, D gene, CDR3 protein, CDR3 DNA. The D gene is left open where the match is weak. A row's size may be missing; if present it is once, few, many or a size class.

TRBV27	TRBJ2-7	NA	NA	CASSSALGPTFYEQYF	TGTGCCAGTAGCTCGGCCCTGGGGCCGACCTTCTACGAGCAGTACTTC
TRBV2	TRBJ1-2	NA	TRBD1	CASISDRKWDGYTF	TGTGCCAGCATTTCGGACAGGAAGTGGGATGGCTACACCTTC
TRBV10-3	TRBJ2-5	NA	TRBD2	CAISDGGGPETQYF	TGTGCCATCAGTGATGGGGGAGGGCCGGAGACCCAGTACTTC
TRBV4-1	TRBJ1-2	NA	NA	CASSQDRGAASYGYTF	TGCGCCAGCAGCCAAGATCGGGGGGCCGCTAGCTATGGCTACACCTTC
TRBV5-4	TRBJ1-1	NA	TRBD1	CASSSPGQGNTEAFF	TGTGCCAGCAGCTCGCCGGGACAGGGGAACACTGAAGCTTTCTTT
TRBV6-4	TRBJ2-1	NA	TRBD2	CASSDSRSGGHEQFF	TGTGCCAGCAGTGACTCGCGTAGCGGGGGCCATGAGCAGTTCTTC
TRBV18	TRBJ1-2	NA	NA	CASSPVANYGYTF	TGTGCCAGCTCACCTGTAGCTAACTATGGCTACACCTTC
TRBV27	TRBJ2-7	NA	NA	CASSPSWRRDYEQYF	TGTGCCAGCAGTCCCTCGTGGAGGAGGGACTACGAGCAGTACTTC
TRBV28	TRBJ2-7	NA	TRBD1	CASSPGTGGPRRQYF	TGTGCCAGCAGTCCGGGGACAGGGGGCCCCCGCCGTCAGTACTTC
TRBV9	TRBJ2-1	NA	TRBD2	CASSVGSGRAGEQFF	TGTGCCAGCAGCGTAGGTAGCGGGAGGGCCGGTGAGCAGTTCTTC
TRBV28	TRBJ2-7	NA	TRBD2	CASSSRPGLAGEVFDEQYF	TGTGCCAGCAGTTCCCGACCGGGACTAGCGGGGGAGGTGTTTGACGAGCAGTACTTC
TRBV25-1	TRBJ2-7	NA	NA	CASNGGTAYEQYF	TGTGCCAGCAACGGAGGGACGGCCTACGAGCAGTACTTC
TRBV7-2	TRBJ2-3	NA	TRBD2	CASSLGKSGSKADTQYF	TGTGCCAGCAGCCTAGGGAAGAGCGGGAGCAAGGCAGATACGCAGTATTTT
TRBV7-2	TRBJ2-2	NA	TRBD1	CASLLDRGAGELFF	TGTGCCAGCCTACTAGACAGGGGGGCCGGGGAGCTGTTTTTT
TRBV6-5	TRBJ1-5	once	NA	CASSTQPGQPQHF	TGTGCCAGTTCGACTCAGCCTGGTCAGCCCCAGCATTTT
TRBV7-6	TRBJ1-4	NA	NA	CASSLIVSPANEKLFF	TGTGCCAGCAGCTTAATAGTTAGCCCCGCTAATGAAAAACTGTTTTTT